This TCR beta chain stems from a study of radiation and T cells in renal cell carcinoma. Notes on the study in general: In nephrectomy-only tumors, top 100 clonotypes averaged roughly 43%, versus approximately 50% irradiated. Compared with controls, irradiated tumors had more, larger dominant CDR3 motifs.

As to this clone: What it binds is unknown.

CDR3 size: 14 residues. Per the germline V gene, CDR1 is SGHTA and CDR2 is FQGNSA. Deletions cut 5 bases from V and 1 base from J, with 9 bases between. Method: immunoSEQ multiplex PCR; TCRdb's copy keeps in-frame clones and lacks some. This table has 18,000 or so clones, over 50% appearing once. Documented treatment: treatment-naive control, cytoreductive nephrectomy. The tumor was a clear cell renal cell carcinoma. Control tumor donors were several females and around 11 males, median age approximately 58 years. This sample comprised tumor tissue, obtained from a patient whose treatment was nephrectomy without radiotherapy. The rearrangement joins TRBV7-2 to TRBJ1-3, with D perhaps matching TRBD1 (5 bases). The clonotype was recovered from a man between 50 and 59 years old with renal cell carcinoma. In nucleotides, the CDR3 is TGTGCCAGCAGCCAAGGGGCTTCTGGAAACACCATATATTTT. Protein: CASSQGASGNTIYF.